The 6 T cell receptor beta chains reported below all come from one sample, sequenced in a study of T cells in Graves' hyperthyroidism and ophthalmopathy. Amplification of TCR beta CDR3 regions used RNA as the template. Using the HTBI primer set, a first-round RT-PCR was run on the TCR CDR3. MiXCR was run by TCRdb on the multiplex PCR reads, yielding one entry per CDR3 protein. In the table there are roughly 280,000 distinct CDR3 sequences, approximately 17% of which are singletons. Sequenced: blood. These receptors all stem from a woman aged 60-75 years with Graves' ophthalmopathy.

This clonotype occurred a few times. CDR3 region: CSARYAGGPDTQYF. The CDR3 nucleotides read TGCAGTGCTCGCTATGCGGGGGGGCCAGATACGCAGTATTTT. The chain employs TRBV20-1 and TRBJ2-3; 9 positions agree with TRBD2. The V gene end was trimmed by 5 bases and the J gene end by 4 bases; junction bases not matched to a gene: 7. CDR3 length: 14 residues. Per germline, CDR1 DFQATT and CDR2 SNEGSKA (reference sequence).

This clonotype was counted a few times. It may be a read error: a sequence one base away is much more abundant. V and J are TRBV10-3 and TRBJ1-1, with D possibly TRBD1 on 5 matching bases. Germline V gene sequence: CDR1 ENHRY, CDR2 SYGVKD. Trimming removed 4 bases from V and 3 bases from J, with 12 bases in between. The CDR3 is 14 residues long. CDR3 DNA sequence: TGTGCCATCAGTGCCGCAGGGTTGGACACTGAAGCTTTCTTT. It encodes CAISAAGLDTEAFF.

The rearrangement joins TRBV9 to TRBJ2-1, with D hard to call. Between the trimmed V and J ends, which lost 5 bases and 2 bases, there was a span of 8 bases. The CDR3 consists of 13 residues. Germline CDR1 SGDLS, CDR2 YYNGEE. The CDR3 bases are TGTGCCAGCAGGGTCGGAGCCTACAATGAGCAGTTCTTC. This sequence encodes CASRVGAYNEQFF.

This chain uses TRBV28 with TRBJ1-1, with 10 bases fitting TRBD1. V trimming: 0 bases; J trimming: 0 bases; junction bases outside the gene matches: 1. This CDR3 region has 16 residues. CDR1 is MDHEN and CDR2 is SYDVKM in the germline V gene. CDR3 sequence reads: CASSLWTGGLNTEAFF. The DNA for the CDR3 is TGTGCCAGCAGTTTATGGACAGGGGGCCTGAACACTGAAGCTTTCTTT.

This clonotype showed up just a few times. The J gene is TRBJ1-5, the V gene TRBV19, with D tentatively TRBD1 (6 bases). Germline V CDR1 and CDR2: LNHDA, SQIVND (reference sequence). The CDR3 spans 17 residues. The ends were cut back, 7 bases at V and 3 bases at J, with 22 bases in the middle. CDR3: CASTPRSGARLNQPQHF. Written as DNA, the CDR3 is TGTGCCAGTACCCCTAGGTCAGGGGCGCGACTCAATCAGCCCCAGCATTTT.

The gene calls are TRBV18 and TRBJ2-7; 7 nucleotides line up with TRBD1. This CDR3 has 14 residues. With V trimmed by 3 bases and J by 4 bases, 6 bases remained unmatched. Germline V gene lookup returns CDR1 KGHSH and CDR2 LQKENI. CDR3 DNA sequence: TGTGCCAGCTCACCGACAGGGAGTTTTTACGAGCAGTACTTC. Translation: CASSPTGSFYEQYF.